The 2 T cell receptor beta chains below all came from one sample that was sequenced in a study of blood T cells in healthy people across ages. A second PCR, run for about 6 to 11 cycles, used a sample-barcoded 5' primer plus a J-beta primer mix. TCRdb re-called the 5' RACE reads through MiXCR, storing one row per CDR3 protein. There are 780,000 or so distinct CDR3 sequences in the sample; about 25% occur only once, and roughly 3.8% lies in the top ten. This same sample was also part of a study on T cells of mothers and their children.

Material: blood. These receptors all come from a boy aged 5-17 years in good health.

This clonotype was seen a few times. The chain has TRBV7-2 and TRBJ1-2; TRBD1 matches at 9 bases. Looked up from germline, CDR1 is SGHTA and CDR2 is FQGNSA. J was trimmed by 2 bases and V by 1 base; bases with no gene match: 2. This CDR3 contains 15 residues. Here the CDR3 reads CASSLGQGVNYGYTF. CDR3 bases: TGTGCCAGCAGCTTAGGACAGGGGGTGAACTATGGCTACACCTTC.

This clonotype was detected a few times. The rearrangement uses TRBV11-1 and TRBJ2-2, with D maybe TRBD1 (5 bases). V lost 2 bases and J 1 base, leaving 8 bases between the germline ends. CDR1 is SGHAT and CDR2 is FQDESV in the germline V gene (reference sequence). The CDR3 is 15 residues long. The chain's CDR3 is CASSLRTRNTGELFF. The CDR3 DNA reads as TGTGCCAGCAGCTTAAGGACACGGAACACCGGGGAGCTGTTTTTT.